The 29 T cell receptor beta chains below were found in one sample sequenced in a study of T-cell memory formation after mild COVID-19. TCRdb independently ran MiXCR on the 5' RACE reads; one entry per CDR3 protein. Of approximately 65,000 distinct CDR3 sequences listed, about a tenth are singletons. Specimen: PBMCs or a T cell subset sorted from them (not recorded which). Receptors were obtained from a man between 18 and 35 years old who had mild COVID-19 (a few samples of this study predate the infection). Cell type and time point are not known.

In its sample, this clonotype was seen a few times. The CDR3 here is CASSANQGAEAFF. The CDR3 nucleotides read TGTGCCAGCAGCGCCAACCAGGGGGCTGAAGCTTTCTTT. The chain joins TRBV7-6 to TRBJ1-1; 7 bases are a match to TRBD1. CDR1 is SGHVS and CDR2 is FNYEAQ in the germline V gene. The CDR3 has 13 residues. Trimming at V came to 5 bases and at J to 6 bases, leaving 6 bases not matched to a gene.

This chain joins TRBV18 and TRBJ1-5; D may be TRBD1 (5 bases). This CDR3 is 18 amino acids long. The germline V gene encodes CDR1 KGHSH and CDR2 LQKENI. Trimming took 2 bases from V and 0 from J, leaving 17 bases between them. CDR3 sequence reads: CASSPGAVQGYSNQPQHF. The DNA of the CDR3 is TGTGCCAGCTCACCAGGGGCAGTCCAGGGATATAGCAATCAGCCCCAGCATTTT.

CDR3 amino acids: CASSQEEGRVPYEQYF. The CDR3 DNA reads TGCGCCAGCAGCCAAGAGGAGGGCAGGGTCCCCTACGAGCAGTACTTC. This chain joins TRBV4-3 and TRBJ2-7; D might be TRBD2 (6 bases). The CDR3 is 16 amino acids. Between the trimmed V and J ends, which lost 0 bases and 2 bases, there was a span of 14 bases. Germline loops: CDR1 LGHNA, CDR2 YSLEER.

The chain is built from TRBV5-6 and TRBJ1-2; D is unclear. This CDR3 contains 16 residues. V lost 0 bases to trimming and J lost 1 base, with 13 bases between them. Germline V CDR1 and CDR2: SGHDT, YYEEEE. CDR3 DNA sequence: TGTGCCAGCAGCTTGGTAACGGGTCTTTTTAACTATGGCTACACCTTC. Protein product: CASSLVTGLFNYGYTF.

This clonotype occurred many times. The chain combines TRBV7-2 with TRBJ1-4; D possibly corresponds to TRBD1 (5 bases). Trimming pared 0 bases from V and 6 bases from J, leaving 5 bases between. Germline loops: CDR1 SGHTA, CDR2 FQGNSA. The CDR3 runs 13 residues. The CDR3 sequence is CASSLARDEKLFF. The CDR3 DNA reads TGTGCCAGCAGCTTAGCCAGGGATGAAAAACTGTTTTTT.

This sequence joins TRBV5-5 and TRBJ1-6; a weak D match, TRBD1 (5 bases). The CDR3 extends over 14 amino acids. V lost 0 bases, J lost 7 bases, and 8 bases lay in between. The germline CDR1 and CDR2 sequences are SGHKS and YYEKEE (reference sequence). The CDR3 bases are TGTGCCAGCAGCTTGGAAGGGGACAATTCACCCCTCCACTTT. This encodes CASSLEGDNSPLHF.

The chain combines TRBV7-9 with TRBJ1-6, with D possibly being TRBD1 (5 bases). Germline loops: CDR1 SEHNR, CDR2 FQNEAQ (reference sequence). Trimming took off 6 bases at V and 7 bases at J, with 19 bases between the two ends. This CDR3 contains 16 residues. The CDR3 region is CASSRPSGVGNSPLHF. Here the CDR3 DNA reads TGTGCCAGCAGTCGCCCGTCGGGGGTTGGAAATTCACCCCTCCACTTT. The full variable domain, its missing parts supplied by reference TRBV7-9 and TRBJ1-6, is DTGVSQNPRHKITKRGQNVTFRCDPISEHNRLYWYRQTLGQGPEFLTYFQNEAQLEKSRLLSDRFSAERPKGSFSTLEIQRTEQGDSAMYLCASSRPSGVGNSPLHFGNGTRLTVT.

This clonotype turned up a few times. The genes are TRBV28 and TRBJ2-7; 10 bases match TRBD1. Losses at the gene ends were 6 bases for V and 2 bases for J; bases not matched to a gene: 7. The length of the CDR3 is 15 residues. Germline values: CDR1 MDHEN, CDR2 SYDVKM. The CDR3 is CASSTTGGETYEQYV. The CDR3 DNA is TGTGCCAGCAGCACGACAGGGGGCGAAACCTACGAGCAGTACGTC.

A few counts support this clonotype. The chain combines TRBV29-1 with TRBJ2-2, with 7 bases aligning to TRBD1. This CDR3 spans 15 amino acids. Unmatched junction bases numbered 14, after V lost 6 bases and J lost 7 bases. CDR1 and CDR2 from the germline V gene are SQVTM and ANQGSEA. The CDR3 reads CSVVDRRNARGELFF. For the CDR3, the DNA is TGCAGCGTCGTGGACAGGAGAAACGCCCGCGGGGAGCTGTTTTTT.

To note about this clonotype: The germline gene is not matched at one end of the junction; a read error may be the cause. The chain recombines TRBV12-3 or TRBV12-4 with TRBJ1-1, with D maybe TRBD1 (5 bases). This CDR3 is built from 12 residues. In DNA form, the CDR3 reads TGTGCCAGCAGTTTAGCGAGTACGGGGGGAAACTTT. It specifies CASSLASTGGNF.

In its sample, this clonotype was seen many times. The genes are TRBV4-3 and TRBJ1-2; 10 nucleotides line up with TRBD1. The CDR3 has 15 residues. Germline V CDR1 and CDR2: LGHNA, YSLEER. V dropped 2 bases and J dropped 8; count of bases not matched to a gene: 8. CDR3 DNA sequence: TGCGCCAGCAGCCAACAAACCGGGACAGGGGCCGGCTACACCTTC. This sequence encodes CASSQQTGTGAGYTF.

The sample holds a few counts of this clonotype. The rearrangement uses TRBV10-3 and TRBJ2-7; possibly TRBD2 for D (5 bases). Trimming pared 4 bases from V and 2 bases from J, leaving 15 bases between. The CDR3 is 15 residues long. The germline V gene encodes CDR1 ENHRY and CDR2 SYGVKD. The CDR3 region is CAISGGDISAYEQYF. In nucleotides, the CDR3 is TGTGCCATCAGTGGGGGAGACATATCCGCCTACGAGCAGTACTTC.

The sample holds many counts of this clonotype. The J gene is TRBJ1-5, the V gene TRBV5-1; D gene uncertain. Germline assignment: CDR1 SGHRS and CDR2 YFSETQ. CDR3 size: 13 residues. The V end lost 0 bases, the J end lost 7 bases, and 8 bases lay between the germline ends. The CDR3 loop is CASSLGPGQPQHF. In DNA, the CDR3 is TGCGCCAGCAGCTTGGGTCCTGGCCAGCCCCAGCATTTT.

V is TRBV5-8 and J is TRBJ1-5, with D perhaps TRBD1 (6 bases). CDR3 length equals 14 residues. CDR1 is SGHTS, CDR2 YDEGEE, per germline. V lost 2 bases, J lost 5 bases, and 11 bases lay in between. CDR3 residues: CASSFRGGDQPQHF. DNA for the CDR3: TGTGCCAGCAGCTTCCGAGGGGGAGATCAGCCCCAGCATTTT.

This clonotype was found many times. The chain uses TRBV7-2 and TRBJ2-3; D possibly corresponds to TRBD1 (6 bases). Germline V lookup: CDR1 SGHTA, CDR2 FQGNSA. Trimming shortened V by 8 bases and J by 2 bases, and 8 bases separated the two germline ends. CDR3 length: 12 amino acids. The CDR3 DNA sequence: TGTGCCAGCGGGGGCGTCACAGATACGCAGTATTTT. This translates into CASGGVTDTQYF. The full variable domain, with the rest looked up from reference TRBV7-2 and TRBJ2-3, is GAGVSQSPSNKVTEKGKDVELRCDPISGHTALYWYRQSLGQGLEFLIYFQGNSAPDKSGLPSDRFSAERTGGSVSTLTIQRTQQEDSAVYLCASGGVTDTQYFGPGTRLTVL.

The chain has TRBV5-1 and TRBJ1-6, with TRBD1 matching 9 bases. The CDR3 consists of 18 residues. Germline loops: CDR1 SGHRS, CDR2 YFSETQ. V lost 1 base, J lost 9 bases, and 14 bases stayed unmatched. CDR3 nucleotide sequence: TGCGCCAGCAGCTTGACCGGGACAGGGCGGGTTACTAGTTCACCCCTCCACTTT. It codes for CASSLTGTGRVTSSPLHF.

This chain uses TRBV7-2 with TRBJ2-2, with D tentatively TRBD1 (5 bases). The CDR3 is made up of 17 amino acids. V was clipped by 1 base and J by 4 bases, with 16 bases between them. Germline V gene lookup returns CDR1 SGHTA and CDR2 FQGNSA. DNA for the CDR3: TGTGCCAGCAGCTTAGTTCTCGGGTGGGGCAGCACCGGGGAGCTGTTTTTT. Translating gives CASSLVLGWGSTGELFF.

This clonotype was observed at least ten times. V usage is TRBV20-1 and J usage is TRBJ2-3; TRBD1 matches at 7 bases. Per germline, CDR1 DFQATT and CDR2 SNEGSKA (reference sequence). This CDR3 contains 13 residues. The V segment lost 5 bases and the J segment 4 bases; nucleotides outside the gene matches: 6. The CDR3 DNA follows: TGCAGTGCTGTGCGACAGGGCCCAGATACGCAGTATTTT. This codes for CSAVRQGPDTQYF.

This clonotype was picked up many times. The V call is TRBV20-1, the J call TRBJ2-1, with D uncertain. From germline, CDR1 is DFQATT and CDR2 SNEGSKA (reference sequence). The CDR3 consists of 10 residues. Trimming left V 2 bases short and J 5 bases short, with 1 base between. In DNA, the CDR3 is TGCAGTGCTAGAAACAATGAGCAGTTCTTC. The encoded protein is CSARNNEQFF.

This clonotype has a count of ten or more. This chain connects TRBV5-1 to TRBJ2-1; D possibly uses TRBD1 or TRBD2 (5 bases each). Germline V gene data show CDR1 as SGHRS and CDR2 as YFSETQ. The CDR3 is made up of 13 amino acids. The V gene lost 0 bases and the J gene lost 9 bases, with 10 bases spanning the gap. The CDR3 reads CASSLGERGEQFF. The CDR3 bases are TGCGCCAGCAGCTTGGGAGAGAGGGGTGAGCAGTTCTTC.

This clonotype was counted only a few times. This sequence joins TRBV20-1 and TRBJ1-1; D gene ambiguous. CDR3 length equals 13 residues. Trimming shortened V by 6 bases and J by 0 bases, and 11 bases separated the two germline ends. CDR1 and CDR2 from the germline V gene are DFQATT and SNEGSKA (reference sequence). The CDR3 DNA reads TGCAGTGCGCCGACATACATGAACACTGAAGCTTTCTTT. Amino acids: CSAPTYMNTEAFF.

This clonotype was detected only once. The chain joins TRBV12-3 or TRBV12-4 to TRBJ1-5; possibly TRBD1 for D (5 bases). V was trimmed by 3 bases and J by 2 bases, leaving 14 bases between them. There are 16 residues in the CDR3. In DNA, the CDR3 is TGTGCCAGCAGTTTGGGTCCAGGACATGGCAATCAGCCCCAGCATTTT. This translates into CASSLGPGHGNQPQHF.

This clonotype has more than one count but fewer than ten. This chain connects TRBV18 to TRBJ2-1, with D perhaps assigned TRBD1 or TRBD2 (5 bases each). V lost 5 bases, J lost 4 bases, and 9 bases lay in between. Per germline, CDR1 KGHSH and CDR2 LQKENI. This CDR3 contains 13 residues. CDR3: CASSGTVYNEQFF. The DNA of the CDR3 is TGTGCCAGCTCAGGGACGGTTTACAATGAGCAGTTCTTC.

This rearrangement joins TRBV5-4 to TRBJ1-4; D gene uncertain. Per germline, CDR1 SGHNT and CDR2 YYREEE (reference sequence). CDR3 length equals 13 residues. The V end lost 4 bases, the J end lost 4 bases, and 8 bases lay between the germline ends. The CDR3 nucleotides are TGTGCCAGCAGCCGGGGAGTTAATGAAAAACTGTTTTTT. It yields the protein CASSRGVNEKLFF.

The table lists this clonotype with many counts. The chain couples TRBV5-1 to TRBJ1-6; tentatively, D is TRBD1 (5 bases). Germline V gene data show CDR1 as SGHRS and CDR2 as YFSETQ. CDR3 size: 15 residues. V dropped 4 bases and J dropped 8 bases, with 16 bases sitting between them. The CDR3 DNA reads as TGCGCCAGCAGCCCGGACGCAGGGAGGTATTCACCCCTCCACTTT. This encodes CASSPDAGRYSPLHF.

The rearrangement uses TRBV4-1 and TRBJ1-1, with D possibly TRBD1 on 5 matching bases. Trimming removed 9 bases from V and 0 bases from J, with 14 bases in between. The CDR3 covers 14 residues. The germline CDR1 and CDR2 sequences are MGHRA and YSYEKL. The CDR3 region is CASRGLTVNTEAFF. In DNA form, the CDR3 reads TGCGCCAGTCGGGGCCTAACAGTGAACACTGAAGCTTTCTTT.

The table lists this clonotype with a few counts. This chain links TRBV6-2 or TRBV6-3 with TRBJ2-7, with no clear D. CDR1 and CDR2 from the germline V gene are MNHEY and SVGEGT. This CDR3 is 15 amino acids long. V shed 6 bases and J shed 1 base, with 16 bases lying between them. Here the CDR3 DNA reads TGTGCCAGCAGCCAACACTCCGACAAGTCCTACGAGCAGTACTTC. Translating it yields CASSQHSDKSYEQYF.

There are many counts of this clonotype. The CDR3 is CASSPRQEGSPLHF. CDR3 in DNA: TGTGCCAGCAGCCCCCGACAGGAGGGTTCACCCCTCCACTTT. The chain carries TRBV3-1 and TRBJ1-6; maybe TRBD1 (6 bases). Deletions cut 4 bases from V and 9 bases from J, with 13 bases between. The germline gives CDR1 LGHDT, CDR2 YNNKEL (reference sequence). This CDR3 has 14 amino acids.

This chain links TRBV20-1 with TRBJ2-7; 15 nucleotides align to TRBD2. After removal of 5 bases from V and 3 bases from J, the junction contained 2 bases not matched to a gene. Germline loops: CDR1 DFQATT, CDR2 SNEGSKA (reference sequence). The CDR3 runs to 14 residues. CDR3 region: CSAGLAGGHYEQYF. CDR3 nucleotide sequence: TGCAGTGCTGGACTAGCGGGGGGGCACTACGAGCAGTACTTC.